This T cell receptor beta chain was recovered during a study of CD8 T cells in ankylosing spondylitis. Study-level results: Typical of ankylosing spondylitis blood, it appeared, was a TCR beta motif of 7 or 8 highly homologous variants.

Researchers built TCR beta libraries using quantitative 5'-RACE with molecular barcodes. TCRdb passed the 5' RACE reads through MiXCR, listing each CDR3 protein once. The data hold 400,000 to 450,000 distinct CDR3 sequences, with over 15% observed a single time. Germline V lookup: CDR1 GTSNPN, CDR2 SVGIG (reference sequence). V lost 3 bases to trimming and J lost 4 bases; unmatched junction nucleotides: 5. The CDR3 contains 13 residues. This clonotype has a handful of counts. The antigen is not known. The sequenced sample consisted of blood, either unsorted or a sorted T cell fraction (not recorded which). This receptor was taken from a male donor with ankylosing spondylitis. J is TRBJ1-2 and V is TRBV30; 7 bases are shared with TRBD1. In DNA form, the CDR3 reads TGTGCCTGGAGCTCAGGGGGAAGCTATGGCTACACCTTC. It translates to CAWSSGGSYGYTF.